What follows is one T cell receptor beta chain and its context. The ends were cut back, 6 bases at V and 2 bases at J, with 13 bases in the middle. The CDR3 runs to 14 residues. Germline lookup yields CDR1 MNHEY and CDR2 SMNVEV (reference sequence). Sequenced by immunoSEQ multiplex PCR; TCRdb stores in-frame clones only, minus some. Here the sample spans 350,000 to 450,000 clones, around 87% being singletons. These data are taken from a study of blood T cell repertoires in COVID-19. Study context: Two negative PCRs, clearance, or symptom resolution had been documented for recovered Cohort 3 donors. PBMCs, B-cell-depleted T cells, or T cells were the source of the cDNA or gDNA that made up the material. Acute and convalescent COVID-19 samples came from the United States, Italy and Spain.

The study assigned cohorts using participant-reported clinical history. This TCR derives from a man aged 40-50 years in a cohort exposed to, infected with or recovered from COVID-19 (not recorded which). Sequencing was carried out using PBMCs or T cells enriched from blood (not recorded which). The V gene is TRBV27, the J gene TRBJ1-2; unclear D gene. The CDR3 here is CASRPGGQNYGYTF. The CDR3, as DNA: TGTGCCAGCAGGCCGGGCGGGCAGAACTATGGCTACACCTTC.